The clone carrying this TCR beta chain came up once. These data are taken from a study of blood T cell repertoires in COVID-19. V lost 2 bases and J lost 9; bases outside the gene matches: 7. CDR3 size: 15 residues. Germline values: CDR1 SGHTA, CDR2 FQGNSA. The method was immunoSEQ multiplex PCR; TCRdb's version includes in-frame clones alone and lacks a portion of them. There are 75,000 to 85,000 clones in the sample; 82% occur only once, and 6.5% to 8% lies in the top ten. The sample consisted of peripheral blood. This chain links TRBV7-2 with TRBJ2-1; 10 bases are a match to TRBD2. The receptor comes from a human donor in a cohort sampled during active COVID-19. CDR3 coding DNA: TGTGCCAGCAGCTTACAGGCTAGCGGGGGTGGTGAGCAGTTCTTC. Translating it yields CASSLQASGGGEQFF.